This T cell receptor (beta chain) is drawn from a study of beta chain features in type 1 diabetes. General study results and limits: The VDJ junctions of type 1 diabetes patients carried fewer insertions and more deletions. TCRB CDR3s were moderately but significantly shorter in Type 1 diabetes patients in all four CD4+ subsets. Small HLA sub-analyses could not settle whether HLA shapes TCRB rearrangement.

There are 14 residues in the CDR3. Germline-derived CDR1 and CDR2 are MRHNA and SNTAGT. Trimming removed 2 bases at V and 6 bases at J, with 11 bases between. Expressed TCRB transcripts were sequenced because the entire RNA isolate underwent reverse transcription. Data came from immunoSEQ multiplex PCR; TCRdb stores just in-frame clones and leaves some out. In the table there are approximately 100,000 clones, 25% to 35% of which are singletons. CD4+ cells of the naive, central memory, regulatory and stem cell-like memory types were sorted via CD45RO/CCR7/CD25/CD127/CD95/CD27. Turning to this clone: The antigen is undetermined.

V and J are TRBV6-4 and TRBJ2-1; TRBD2 might be the D (6 bases). The TCR sequence derives from a woman aged 18-29 years with type 1 diabetes. Sequenced material: central memory CD4+ T cells from blood. The CDR3 protein is CASSDEMGGNEQFF. The DNA of the CDR3 is TGTGCCAGCAGTGACGAGATGGGGGGCAATGAGCAGTTCTTC.